The rows below give T cell receptor beta chains drawn from one sample of a study of control samples from healthy donors and cancer patients. The method was immunoSEQ multiplex PCR; TCRdb's version includes in-frame clones alone and lacks a portion of them. The table includes hundreds of thousands of clones, approximately 90% detected once. The sequencing sample was made of PBMCs. These receptors originate from a man aged 35-49 years with head and neck cancer. Each CDR3 is given with its conserved first and last residue. The D gene is left open where the match is weak. Expanded clones are given a class, and other clones once, few, many or no size at all.

d_call: NA; j_call: TRBJ1-1; v_call: TRBV5-1; clone_size: NA; cdr3_aa: CASSLASGQNTEAFF; cdr3_nt: TGCGCCAGCAGCTTGGCCTCGGGACAGAACACTGAAGCTTTCTTT
d_call: NA; j_call: TRBJ1-2; v_call: TRBV4-3; clone_size: NA; cdr3_aa: CASSQEAIANYGYTF; cdr3_nt: TGCGCCAGCAGCCAAGAGGCCATCGCTAACTATGGCTACACCTTC
d_call: TRBD1; j_call: TRBJ1-2; v_call: TRBV6-5; clone_size: few; cdr3_aa: CASTGGVYGYTF; cdr3_nt: TGTGCCAGCACAGGGGGAGTCTATGGCTACACCTTC
d_call: NA; j_call: TRBJ1-5; v_call: TRBV28; clone_size: once; cdr3_aa: CASSLSHAGQGKANQPQHF; cdr3_nt: TGTGCCAGCAGTTTATCCCACGCTGGCCAGGGCAAAGCCAATCAGCCCCAGCATTTT
d_call: NA; j_call: TRBJ1-3; v_call: TRBV9; clone_size: NA; cdr3_aa: CASSVEAASHSGNTIYF; cdr3_nt: TGTGCCAGCAGCGTAGAAGCGGCCAGCCACTCTGGAAACACCATATATTTT
d_call: NA; j_call: TRBJ1-5; v_call: TRBV7-8; clone_size: once; cdr3_aa: CASSLVWGQPQHF; cdr3_nt: TGTGCCAGCAGCTTAGTGTGGGGCCAGCCCCAGCATTTT
d_call: TRBD1; j_call: TRBJ1-4; v_call: TRBV18; clone_size: NA; cdr3_aa: CASSMGQDNEKLFF; cdr3_nt: TGTGCCAGCTCAATGGGACAGGATAATGAAAAACTGTTTTTT
d_call: NA; j_call: TRBJ1-5; v_call: TRBV19; clone_size: NA; cdr3_aa: CASSIVPGNSNQPQHF; cdr3_nt: TGTGCCAGTAGTATAGTCCCGGGGAATAGCAATCAGCCCCAGCATTTT
d_call: NA; j_call: TRBJ1-5; v_call: TRBV6-2/TRBV6-3; clone_size: NA; cdr3_aa: CASSFPRGRAEPSNQPQHF; cdr3_nt: TGTGCCAGCAGTTTCCCCCGGGGGCGGGCCGAACCTAGCAATCAGCCCCAGCATTTT
d_call: TRBD2; j_call: TRBJ2-7; v_call: TRBV9; clone_size: NA; cdr3_aa: CASSVGASGVYEQYF; cdr3_nt: TGTGCCAGCAGCGTAGGGGCTAGCGGGGTCTACGAGCAGTACTTC
d_call: NA; j_call: TRBJ2-7; v_call: TRBV5-1; clone_size: NA; cdr3_aa: CASSLEGGGGQYF; cdr3_nt: TGCGCCAGCAGCTTGGAGGGCGGGGGCGGACAGTACTTC